A single sample is the source of the 8 T cell receptor beta chains below, sequenced in a study of T-cell memory formation after mild COVID-19. TCRdb re-derived calls from the 5' RACE reads in MiXCR, one entry per CDR3 protein. The profile covers around 200,000 distinct CDR3 sequences, with about 10% appearing a single time and under 3.5% taken by the ten largest. Material: PBMCs or a T cell subset sorted from them (not recorded which). These receptors came from a man aged 18 to 35 who had mild COVID-19 (a few samples of this study predate the infection). Cell type and time point are not known.

This clonotype was found a few times. The chain combines TRBV12-3 or TRBV12-4 with TRBJ1-2; D is possibly TRBD1 (5 bases). This CDR3 is built from 14 residues. Trimming removed 1 base from V and 6 bases from J, with 12 bases in between. The CDR3 DNA sequence: TGTGCCAGCAGTTTAGAGTGGGGGGTGGATGGCTACACCTTC. This gives the protein CASSLEWGVDGYTF.

This clonotype has only a few counts. This chain uses TRBV27 with TRBJ2-5, with D perhaps being TRBD1 or TRBD2 (6 bases each). CDR1 is MNHEY, CDR2 SMNVEV, per germline (reference sequence). The V gene lost 4 bases and the J gene lost 2 bases, with 14 bases spanning the gap. This CDR3 has 15 residues. The CDR3 reads CASSSSGAGQETQYF. CDR3 DNA sequence: TGTGCCAGCAGTTCCTCGGGGGCGGGACAAGAGACCCAGTACTTC.

This clonotype was observed a few times. The chain combines TRBV7-2 with TRBJ2-2; D remains unclear. Trimming left V 5 bases short and J 7 bases short, with 14 bases between. Germline-derived CDR1 and CDR2 are SGHTA and FQGNSA. The CDR3 spans 14 residues. The CDR3 region has the DNA TGTGCCAGCAGCCCGGCCGTCGGCAGCGGGGAGCTGTTTTTT. It codes for CASSPAVGSGELFF. Looking up the rest from reference TRBV7-2 and TRBJ2-2 gives the full variable domain: GAGVSQSPSNKVTEKGKDVELRCDPISGHTALYWYRQSLGQGLEFLIYFQGNSAPDKSGLPSDRFSAERTGGSVSTLTIQRTQQEDSAVYLCASSPAVGSGELFFGEGSRLTVL.

Remarks on this clonotype: An end of the junction does not agree with germline; a read error may underlie this. The gene calls are TRBV2 and TRBJ2-5; D is ambiguous. The CDR3 is 10 residues long. Germline CDR1 and CDR2: SNHLY and FYNNEI. CDR3 DNA: TGTGCCAGCAGTGAAGGGACCGCCAACTTC. Amino acid sequence: CASSEGTANF.

This clonotype appeared a few times. This rearrangement joins TRBV4-2 to TRBJ2-6; D gene uncertain. Trimming shortened V by 1 base and J by 2 bases, and 9 bases separated the two germline ends. The CDR3 contains 16 residues. In germline, CDR1 is LGHNA, CDR2 YNFKEQ. CDR3 in DNA: TGTGCCAGCAGCCAAGGGGTAAGGGCTGGGGCCAACGTCCTGACTTTC. Residues: CASSQGVRAGANVLTF.

The V gene is TRBV25-1, the J gene TRBJ2-2, with D possibly called TRBD1 or TRBD2 (6 bases each). This CDR3 spans 16 amino acids. The germline gives CDR1 MGHDK, CDR2 SYGVNS. V lost 2 bases to trimming and J lost 2 bases, with 12 bases between them. For the CDR3, the DNA is TGTGCCAGCAGTGAAATGTCGGGGGCTAACACCGGGGAGCTGTTTTTT. Translated: CASSEMSGANTGELFF. The full variable domain, completed using reference TRBV25-1 and TRBJ2-2, is EADIYQTPRYLVIGTGKKITLECSQTMGHDKMYWYQQDPGMELHLIHYSYGVNSTEKGDLSSESTVSRIRTEHFPLTLESARPSHTSQYLCASSEMSGANTGELFFGEGSRLTVL.

This clonotype was counted only a few times. This chain uses TRBV6-2 or TRBV6-3 with TRBJ1-4, with TRBD1 as a possible D gene (6 bases). CDR1 and CDR2 from the germline V gene are MNHEY and SVGEGT. CDR3 length equals 14 residues. Trimming removed 7 bases from V and 7 bases from J, with 16 bases in between. The CDR3 reads CASNWGGWSEKLFF. The CDR3, as DNA: TGTGCCAGCAACTGGGGGGGCTGGAGTGAAAAACTGTTTTTT.

This clonotype was seen a handful of times. The CDR3 reads CASTWGSHQPQHF. The DNA of the CDR3 is TGTGCCAGCACCTGGGGCAGTCATCAGCCCCAGCATTTT. The V and J genes are TRBV28 and TRBJ1-5, with D maybe TRBD1 (5 bases). Between the trimmed V and J ends, which lost 7 bases and 5 bases, there was a span of 12 bases. There are 13 residues in the CDR3. Per the germline V gene, CDR1 is MDHEN and CDR2 is SYDVKM.